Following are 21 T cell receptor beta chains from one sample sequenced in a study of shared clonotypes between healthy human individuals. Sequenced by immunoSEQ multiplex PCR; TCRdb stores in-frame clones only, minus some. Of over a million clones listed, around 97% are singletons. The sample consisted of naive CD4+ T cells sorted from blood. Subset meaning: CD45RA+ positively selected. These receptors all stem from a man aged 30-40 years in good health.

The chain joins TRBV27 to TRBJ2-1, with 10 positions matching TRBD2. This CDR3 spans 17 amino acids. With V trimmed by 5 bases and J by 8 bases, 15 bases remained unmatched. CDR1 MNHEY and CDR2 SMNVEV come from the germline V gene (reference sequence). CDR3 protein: CASSPLILAGSLDEQFF. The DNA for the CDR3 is TGTGCCAGCAGTCCGCTAATACTAGCGGGATCATTGGATGAGCAGTTCTTC.

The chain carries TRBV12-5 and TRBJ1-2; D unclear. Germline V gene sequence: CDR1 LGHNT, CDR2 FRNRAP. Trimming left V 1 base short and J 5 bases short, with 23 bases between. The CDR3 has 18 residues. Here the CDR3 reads CASGLAAGLRGSYYGYTF. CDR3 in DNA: TGTGCTAGTGGTTTGGCAGCCGGGCTGCGGGGTTCCTATTATGGCTACACCTTC.

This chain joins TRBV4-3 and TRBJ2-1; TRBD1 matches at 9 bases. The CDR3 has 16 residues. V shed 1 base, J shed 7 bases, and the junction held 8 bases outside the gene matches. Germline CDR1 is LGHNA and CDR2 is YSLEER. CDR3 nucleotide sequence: TGCGCCAGCAGCCAAGTCGGGACAGGGACACGGAATGAGCAGTTCTTC. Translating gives CASSQVGTGTRNEQFF.

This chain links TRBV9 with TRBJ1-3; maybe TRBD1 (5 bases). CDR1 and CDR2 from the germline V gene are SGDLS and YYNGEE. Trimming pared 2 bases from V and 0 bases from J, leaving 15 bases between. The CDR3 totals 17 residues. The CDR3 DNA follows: TGTGCCAGCAGCGTCAATCAACACAGGAGCTCTGGAAACACCATATATTTT. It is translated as CASSVNQHRSSGNTIYF. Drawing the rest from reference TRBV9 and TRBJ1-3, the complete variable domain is DSGVTQTPKHLITATGQRVTLRCSPRSGDLSVYWYQQSLDQGLQFLIQYYNGEERAKGNILERFSAQQFPDLHSELNLSSLELGDSALYFCASSVNQHRSSGNTIYFGEGSWLTVV.

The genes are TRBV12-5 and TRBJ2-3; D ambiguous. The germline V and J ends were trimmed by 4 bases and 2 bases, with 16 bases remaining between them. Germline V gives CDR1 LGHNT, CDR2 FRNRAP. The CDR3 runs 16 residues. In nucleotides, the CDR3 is TGTGCTAGTGGTTCCTCCCGGGCAGAATCCACAGATACGCAGTATTTT. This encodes CASGSSRAESTDTQYF.

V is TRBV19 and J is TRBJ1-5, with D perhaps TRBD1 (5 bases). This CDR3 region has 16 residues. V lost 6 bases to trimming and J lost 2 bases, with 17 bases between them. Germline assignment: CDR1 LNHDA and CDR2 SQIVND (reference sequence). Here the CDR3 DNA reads TGTGCCAGTAGATCAGAGGCCGGGGCGGGCAATCAGCCCCAGCATTTT. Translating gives CASRSEAGAGNQPQHF.

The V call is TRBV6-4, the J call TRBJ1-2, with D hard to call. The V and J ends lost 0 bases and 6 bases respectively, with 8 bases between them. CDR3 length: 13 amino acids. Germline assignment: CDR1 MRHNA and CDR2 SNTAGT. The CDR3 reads CASSDSWGNGYTF. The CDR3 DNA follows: TGTGCCAGCAGTGACTCGTGGGGTAATGGCTACACCTTC.

CDR3 nucleotide sequence: TGTGCCAGCAGCCAAGAATCTCCGACTAGCGGGATCTACAATGAGCAGTTCTTC. It codes for CASSQESPTSGIYNEQFF. The chain combines TRBV14 with TRBJ2-1, with 11 bases identical to TRBD2. The V gene end was trimmed by 0 bases and the J gene end by 3 bases; junction bases not matched to a gene: 7. The V gene's germline CDR1 is SGHDN and CDR2 FVKESK. This CDR3 comprises 18 residues.

CDR3 sequence: CASSKWGAGETQYF. For the CDR3, the DNA is TGTGCCAGCAGCAAATGGGGGGCTGGAGAGACCCAGTACTTC. V is TRBV21-1 and J is TRBJ2-5. TRBV21-1 is deemed a pseudogene. There are 14 residues in the CDR3.

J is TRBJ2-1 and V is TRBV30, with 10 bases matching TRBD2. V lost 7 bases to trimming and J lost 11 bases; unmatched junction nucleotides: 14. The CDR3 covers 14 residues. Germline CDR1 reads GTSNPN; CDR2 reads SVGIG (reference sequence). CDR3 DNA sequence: TGTGCCTCCCGACTAGCGGGTACCCACGAGCAGCAGTTCTTC. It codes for CASRLAGTHEQQFF.

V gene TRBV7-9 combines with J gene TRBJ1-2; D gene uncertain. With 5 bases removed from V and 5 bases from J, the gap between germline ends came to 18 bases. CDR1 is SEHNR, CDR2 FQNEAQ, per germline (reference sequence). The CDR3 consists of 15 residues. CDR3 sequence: CASSHTGRGDYGYTF. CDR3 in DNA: TGTGCCAGCAGCCATACGGGTCGGGGTGATTATGGCTACACCTTC. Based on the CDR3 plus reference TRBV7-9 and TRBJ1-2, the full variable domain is DTGVSQNPRHKITKRGQNVTFRCDPISEHNRLYWYRQTLGQGPEFLTYFQNEAQLEKSRLLSDRFSAERPKGSFSTLEIQRTEQGDSAMYLCASSHTGRGDYGYTFGSGTRLTVV.

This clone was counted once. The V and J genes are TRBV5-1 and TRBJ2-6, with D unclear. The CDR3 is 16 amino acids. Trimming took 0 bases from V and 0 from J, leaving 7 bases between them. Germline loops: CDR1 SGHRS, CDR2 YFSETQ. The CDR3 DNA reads TGCGCCAGCAGCTTGGGCCGGAGCTCTGGGGCCAACGTCCTGACTTTC. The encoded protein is CASSLGRSSGANVLTF.

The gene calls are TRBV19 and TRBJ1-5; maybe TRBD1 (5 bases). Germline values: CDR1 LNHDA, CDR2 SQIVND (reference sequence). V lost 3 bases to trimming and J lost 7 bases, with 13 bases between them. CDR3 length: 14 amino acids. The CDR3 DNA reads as TGTGCCAGTAGTATTTGGAACGGGGGGCAGCCCCAGCATTTT. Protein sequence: CASSIWNGGQPQHF.

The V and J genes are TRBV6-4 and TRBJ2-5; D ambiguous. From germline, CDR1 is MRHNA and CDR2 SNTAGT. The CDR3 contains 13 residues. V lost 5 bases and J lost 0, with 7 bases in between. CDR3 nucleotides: TGTGCCAGCAGTTCAGAATACCAAGAGACCCAGTACTTC. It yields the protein CASSSEYQETQYF.

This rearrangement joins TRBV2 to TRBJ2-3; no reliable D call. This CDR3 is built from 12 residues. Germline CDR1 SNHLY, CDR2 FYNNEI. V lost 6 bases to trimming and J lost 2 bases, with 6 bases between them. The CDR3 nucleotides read TGTGCCAGCAGGGGTTTCACAGATACGCAGTATTTT. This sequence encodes CASRGFTDTQYF.

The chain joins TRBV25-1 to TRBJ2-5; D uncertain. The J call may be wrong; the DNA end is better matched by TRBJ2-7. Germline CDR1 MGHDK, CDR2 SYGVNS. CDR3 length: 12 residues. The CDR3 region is CASSDGHYEQYF. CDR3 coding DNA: TGTGCCAGCAGTGACGGGCACTACGAGCAGTACTTC.

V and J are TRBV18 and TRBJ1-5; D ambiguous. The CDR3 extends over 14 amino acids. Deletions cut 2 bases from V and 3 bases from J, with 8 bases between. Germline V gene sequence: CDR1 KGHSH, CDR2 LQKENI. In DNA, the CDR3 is TGTGCCAGCTCACCAGGTCGGGCCAATCAGCCCCAGCATTTT. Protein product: CASSPGRANQPQHF.

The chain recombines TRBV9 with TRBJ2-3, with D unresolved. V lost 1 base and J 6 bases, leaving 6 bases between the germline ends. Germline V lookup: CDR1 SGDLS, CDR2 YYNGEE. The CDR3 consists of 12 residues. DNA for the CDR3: TGTGCCAGCAGCGTATCTCACGATACGCAGTATTTT. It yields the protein CASSVSHDTQYF.

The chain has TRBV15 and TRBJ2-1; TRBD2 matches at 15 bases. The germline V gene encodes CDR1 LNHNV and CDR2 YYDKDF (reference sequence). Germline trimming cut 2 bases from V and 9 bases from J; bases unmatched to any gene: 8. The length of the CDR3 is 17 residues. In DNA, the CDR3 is TGTGCCACCAGCAGACCCCCGGGACTAGCGGGAGGTGGTGAGCAGTTCTTC. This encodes CATSRPPGLAGGGEQFF.

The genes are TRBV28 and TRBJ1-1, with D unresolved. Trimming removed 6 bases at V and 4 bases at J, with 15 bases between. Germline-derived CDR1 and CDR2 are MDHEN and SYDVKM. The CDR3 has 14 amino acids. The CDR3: CASSPHAFATEAFF. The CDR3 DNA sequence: TGTGCCAGCAGCCCACATGCCTTTGCCACTGAAGCTTTCTTT.

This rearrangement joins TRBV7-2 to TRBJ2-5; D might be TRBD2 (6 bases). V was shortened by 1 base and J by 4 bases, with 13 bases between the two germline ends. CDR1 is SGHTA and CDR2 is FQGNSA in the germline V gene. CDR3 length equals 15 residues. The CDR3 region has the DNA TGTGCCAGCAGCTTAGGATTGGGAGGTGGAGAGACCCAGTACTTC. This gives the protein CASSLGLGGGETQYF.